This entry concerns a single TCR beta chain. Antigen unknown. The sample belongs to a study of OX40 agonist ivuxolimab in advanced cancers. With V trimmed by 5 bases and J by 6 bases, 8 bases remained unmatched. CDR1 and CDR2 (germline): SGHVS, FQNEAQ. The CDR3 runs 14 residues. The table came from immunoSEQ multiplex PCR; TCRdb's copy has only in-frame clones and leaves some out. The sample lists tens of thousands of clones, over 90% occurring once. Findings and caveats of the study: At 0.1 to 3.0 mg/kg and by week 6, clonal expansion occurred in CD4+ and CD8+ blood T cells.

This specimen was CD4+ or CD8+ T cells sorted from blood, taken in a trial of the OX40 agonist ivuxolimab. This receptor was taken from an adult with an advanced solid tumor such as melanoma, head and neck, liver or kidney cancer. The rearrangement uses TRBV7-8 and TRBJ2-3, with 7 bases aligning to TRBD1. The CDR3 spells CASSPGTATDTQYF. The DNA of the CDR3 is TGTGCCAGCAGCCCCGGGACAGCGACGGATACGCAGTATTTT. The complete variable domain, with remaining parts taken from reference TRBV7-8 and TRBJ2-3, reads GAGVSQSPRYKVAKRGQDVALRCDPISGHVSLFWYQQALGQGPEFLTYFQNEAQLDKSGLPSDRFFAERPEGSVSTLKIQRTQQEDSAVYLCASSPGTATDTQYFGPGTRLTVL.